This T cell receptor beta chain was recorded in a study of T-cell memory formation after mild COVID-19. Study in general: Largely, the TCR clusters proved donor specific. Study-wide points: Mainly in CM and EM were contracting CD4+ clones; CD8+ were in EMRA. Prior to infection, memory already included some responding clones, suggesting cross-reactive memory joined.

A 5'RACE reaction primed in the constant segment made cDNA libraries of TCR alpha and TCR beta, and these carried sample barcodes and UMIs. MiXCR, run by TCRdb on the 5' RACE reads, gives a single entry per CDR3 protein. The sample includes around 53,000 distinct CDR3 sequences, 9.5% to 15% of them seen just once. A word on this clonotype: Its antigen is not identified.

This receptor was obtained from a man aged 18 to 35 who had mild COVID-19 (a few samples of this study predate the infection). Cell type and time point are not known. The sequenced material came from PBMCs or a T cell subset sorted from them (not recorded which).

CDR3 DNA sequence: TGCGCCAGCAAATCAAAGACCGGGACCGACGCCTCGGGGAACACCTTC. This sequence encodes CASKSKTGTDASGNTF. The chain couples TRBV5-1 to TRBJ1-2, with D possibly TRBD1 on 5 matching bases. CDR1 SGHRS and CDR2 YFSETQ come from the germline V gene. This CDR3 comprises 16 residues. V was pared by 6 bases and J by 12 bases, with 30 bases between.